The clone carrying this T cell receptor beta chain was seen once. These data come from a study of T cell responses to AZD1222 COVID-19 vaccine. Here immunoSEQ multiplex PCR was the method, and the copy in TCRdb shows in-frame clones only, minus some. The sample holds 120,000 to 150,000 clones; about 92% are singletons and the top ten take under 2%. Material: peripheral blood, obtained on day 0 of AZD1222 vaccination. The clonotype originates from an adult in good health.

The CDR3 is CASSPLNTEAFF. CDR3 nucleotides: TGTGCCAGCAGTCCCCTGAACACTGAAGCTTTCTTT. The chain is built from TRBV12-3 or TRBV12-4 and TRBJ1-1, with D hard to call. The length of the CDR3 is 12 residues. Between the trimmed V and J ends, which lost 5 bases and 0 bases, there was a span of 4 bases.